A single sample gave rise to the 5 T cell receptor beta chains below, sequenced in a study of radiotherapy plus CTLA-4 blockade in lung cancer. Measured with immunoSEQ multiplex PCR; TCRdb has only the in-frame clones, and not every one. Here the sample spans about 85,000 clones, approximately 83% being singletons. Material: peripheral blood, obtained from a patient treated with radiotherapy plus ipilimumab. All receptors come from a human donor with non-small cell lung cancer who had a partial response to radiotherapy plus ipilimumab.

This clone came up once. V is TRBV18 and J is TRBJ2-7; possible D gene TRBD1, 6 bases. V lost 3 bases and J lost 2, with 11 bases in between. Germline CDR1 is KGHSH and CDR2 is LQKENI. CDR3 length equals 14 residues. The CDR3 nucleotides are TGTGCCAGCTCACCCCCCGGGACAACCTACGAGCAGTACTTC. Protein sequence: CASSPPGTTYEQYF.

This clone was found once. The J gene is TRBJ2-4, the V gene TRBV6-5, with D hard to call. V lost 5 bases, J lost 5 bases, and 13 bases lay in between. CDR1 and CDR2 from the germline V gene are MNHEY and SVGAGI. The CDR3 is 14 residues long. The CDR3 loop is CASSVEHLENIQYF. CDR3 nucleotide sequence: TGTGCCAGCAGTGTCGAGCATTTGGAAAACATTCAGTACTTC.

This clone was seen a single time. The chain is built from TRBV28 and TRBJ1-4; TRBD1 aligns across 10 bases. The germline CDR1 and CDR2 sequences are MDHEN and SYDVKM. The CDR3 runs to 15 residues. Trimming cost V 1 base and J 8 bases; bases outside gene matches: 4. CDR3 in amino acids: CASSLSGQGREKLFF. CDR3 DNA sequence: TGTGCCAGCAGTTTATCGGGACAGGGGCGCGAAAAACTGTTTTTT.

The chain combines TRBV28 with TRBJ1-4; 11 bases map to TRBD1. With 6 bases clipped from V and 10 bases from J, the junction kept 16 bases outside the gene matches. The CDR3 has 17 amino acids. Germline V gene lookup returns CDR1 MDHEN and CDR2 SYDVKM. The CDR3 region is CASSPGQGAAGLVKLFF. The DNA for the CDR3 is TGTGCCAGCAGCCCCGGACAGGGGGCAGCGGGTCTTGTAAAACTGTTTTTT.

This clone was detected only a few times. The chain combines TRBV19 with TRBJ2-2; the match to TRBD1 covers 8 bases. CDR3 length: 16 residues. Germline V gene sequence: CDR1 LNHDA, CDR2 SQIVND (reference sequence). V lost 10 bases, J lost 0 bases, and 10 bases stayed unmatched. The CDR3, as DNA: TGTGCCACCGCAGGGGACAGGCTTGCGAACACCGGGGAGCTGTTTTTT. Its translation: CATAGDRLANTGELFF.